This TCR beta chain was recovered during a study of graft-versus-host responses after intestinal transplantation (dated by TCRdb to the early 2020s). Describing the broader study: The transplants that recipients received were multivisceral, liver-intestinal, or isolated intestinal. Every recipient was given anti-thymocyte globulin induction, followed by around three years of maintenance tacrolimus and steroids. After intestinal transplantation, graft-versus-host and host-versus-graft alloreactive T cell clones in the graft, circulation and bone marrow were tracked using bulk TCR-beta CDR3 sequencing. To identify alloreactive clones, pre-transplant mixed lymphocyte reaction products were sequenced and then compared with unstimulated pre-transplant donor and recipient T cells. The cohort enrolled 20 to 30 intestinal transplant recipients including one retransplant, and a few patients lacking pretransplant specimens were excluded. Donor T cell macrochimerism was defined as a peak of at least 4% donor T cells among recipient peripheral blood mononuclear cells. Instead of going to the commercial service, samples from a few later patients were sequenced in-house on an Illumina MiSeq and processed with MiXCR.

This specimen's time point label, per the study, means: cells obtained before transplantation from donor or recipient. CD3+CD4+ and CD3+CD8+ populations were FACS-sorted from unstimulated pre-transplant donor and recipient cells taken from spleen or lymph nodes. To note about this clone: Which antigen it targets is not known. Base qualities are not at hand, and no much larger clone is one base apart.

V loses 9 bases, J loses 7 bases, and the germline ends lie 16 bases apart. The cysteine opens and the phenylalanine closes a CDR3 of 13 amino acids. Just the 39-base CDR3 DNA is kept, in frame starting at base 1. CDR1 and CDR2 are drawn from the germline V gene: MNHNS, SASEGT. General conclusions and limits of the study: In patients with donor T cell macrochimerism, the allografts had high GvH to HvG T cell clonal ratios. The conclusions were limited by the relatively low number and heterogeneity of the intestinal transplant patients. GvH clones were detected in recipient bone marrow, and some appeared earlier in ileal mucosa or blood, consistent with an intestinal mucosal origin. Early after transplant, peak levels of circulating GvH clones were associated with declines in HvG clones.

Receptors were amplified or captured by the immunoSEQ multiplex PCR assay. For most patients, genomic DNA was isolated with the Qiagen DNeasy Blood and Tissue Kit and sent frozen to Adaptive Biotechnologies for TCR sequencing. High-throughput TCR-beta CDR3 sequencing of genomic DNA from most patients was performed by Adaptive Biotechnologies. In the original analysis: TCR sequencing data were retrieved from Adaptive's ImmunoSEQ software for some 17 patients, whereas a few other patients were processed with MiXCR and VDJtools. CD4 versus CD8 sorting errors were corrected by removing sequences found in both subsets at a frequency ratio below 5:1. Because the origin of CDR3 nucleotide sequences shared between donor and recipient could not be assigned, those sequences were removed. To be classed as alloreactive, a clone needed at least 2-fold expansion over unstimulated cells and a minimum CFSE-low frequency of 0.002% (template counts) or 0.001% (read counts). Clones were considered mappable if detected in sequenced pre-transplant spleen, lymph node, or MLR CFSE-low populations of the donor or recipient. Cumulative frequency of alloreactive clones was calculated as a percentage of all sequences weighted by copy number. TCRdb mirrors the immuneACCESS table, restricted to in-frame sequences. Some clones are absent from its copies; in checked studies, under half trace to an unresolved V gene, and the reason for the others is unknown. V, J and clone size are taken as reported in that table, and D and trimming were inferred from the DNA itself. This sample lists about 100,000 clones; roughly 87% were detected once. About 1% of the sample belongs to the ten largest clones.

The sequenced sample was unstimulated CD4+ T cells sorted from spleen or lymph node cells, obtained before intestinal transplant. The sequence came from a human donor who received an intestinal transplant. The V and J segments used are TRBV6-1 and TRBJ2-1; a tentative D match to TRBD1 spans 6 bases. Here is the DNA: TGTGCCAGTGGGGCAGGGGCGTGGAATGAGCAGTTCTTC. Its coded protein is CASGAGAWNEQFF.